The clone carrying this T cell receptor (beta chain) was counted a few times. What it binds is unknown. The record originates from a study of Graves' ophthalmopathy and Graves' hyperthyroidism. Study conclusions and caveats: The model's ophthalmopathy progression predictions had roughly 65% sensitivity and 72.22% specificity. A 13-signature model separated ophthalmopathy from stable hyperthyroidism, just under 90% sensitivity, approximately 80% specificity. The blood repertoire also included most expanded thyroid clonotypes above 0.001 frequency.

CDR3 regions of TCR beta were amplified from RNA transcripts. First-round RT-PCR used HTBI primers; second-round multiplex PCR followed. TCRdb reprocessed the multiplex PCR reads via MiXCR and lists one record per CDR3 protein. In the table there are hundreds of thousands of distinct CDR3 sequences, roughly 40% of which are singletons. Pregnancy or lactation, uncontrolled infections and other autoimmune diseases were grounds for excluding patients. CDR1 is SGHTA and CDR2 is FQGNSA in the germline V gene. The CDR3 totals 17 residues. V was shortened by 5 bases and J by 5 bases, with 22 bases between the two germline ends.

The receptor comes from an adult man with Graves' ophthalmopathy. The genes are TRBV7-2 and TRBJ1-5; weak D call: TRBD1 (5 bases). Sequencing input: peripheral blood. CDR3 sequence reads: CASSQGAADINHQPQHF. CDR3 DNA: TGTGCCAGCAGCCAAGGAGCGGCGGACATCAATCATCAGCCCCAGCATTTT.